This TCR beta chain was sequenced during a study of CD8+ T cells in alopecia areata. As to treatment: oral pan-JAK inhibitor, 5-10 mg twice daily. Samples from alopecia areata patients were lesional scalp punch biopsies and peripheral blood. General study results and limits: Clonality in the scalp and expanded CD8+ clones ranked among the top 100 were significantly decreased by tofacitinib.

Germline V gives CDR1 SGHVS, CDR2 FQNEAQ. CDR3 size: 14 residues. V shed 7 bases, J shed 0 bases, and the junction held 4 bases outside the gene matches. There are a few counts of this clone. The antigen remains unidentified. The authors extracted RNA and reverse transcribed it into cDNA as the sequencing template. The repertoire was sequenced with immunoSEQ multiplex PCR; TCRdb's copy has only in-frame clones and lacks some. The table has 180,000 or so clones, more than 45% seen once; the top ten hold approximately 5.1%. This clonotype originated in a human donor with alopecia areata. V usage is TRBV7-8 and J usage is TRBJ2-5; TRBD2 aligns across 8 bases. The source was CD4+ T cells sorted from blood, collected at week 24, from a patient treated with tofacitinib. In DNA form, the CDR3 reads TGTGCCAGCAACCGCGGGGGGAACCAAGAGACCCAGTACTTC. Protein sequence: CASNRGGNQETQYF. Using reference TRBV7-8 and TRBJ2-5 for the parts outside the CDR3, the full variable domain is GAGVSQSPRYKVAKRGQDVALRCDPISGHVSLFWYQQALGQGPEFLTYFQNEAQLDKSGLPSDRFFAERPEGSVSTLKIQRTQQEDSAVYLCASNRGGNQETQYFGPGTRLLVL.